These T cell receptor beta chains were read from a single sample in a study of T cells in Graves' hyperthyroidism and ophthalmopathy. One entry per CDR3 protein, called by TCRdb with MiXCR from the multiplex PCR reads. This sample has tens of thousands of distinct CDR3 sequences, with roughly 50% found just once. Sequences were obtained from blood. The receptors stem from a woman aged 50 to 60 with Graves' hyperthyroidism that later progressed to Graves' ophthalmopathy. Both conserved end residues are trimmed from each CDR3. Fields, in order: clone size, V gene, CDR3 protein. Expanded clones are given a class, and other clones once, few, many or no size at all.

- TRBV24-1 AGSSGRTYEQY
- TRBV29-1 SVEVAGGTYEQY
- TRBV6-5 SSSYTTYTGELF
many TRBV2 ATRFENTEAF
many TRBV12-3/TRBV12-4 ASSLPVSSTDTQY
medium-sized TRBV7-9 ASSITDTQY
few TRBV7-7 ASSLGRGTSSSTNYEQY
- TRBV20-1 SARAREYEKLF
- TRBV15 ATSRPTGTGGYYGYT
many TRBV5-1 ASSGQQGRDTQY
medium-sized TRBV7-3 ASSQGPTYEQY
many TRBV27 ASSWPGGSNEQF
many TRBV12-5 ASGLVRAGLRQF
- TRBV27 ASSPGTGIETQY
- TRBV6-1 ASRRQGTADEQY
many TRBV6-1 ASSKVPNTEAF
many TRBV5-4 ASSRGGNTEAF
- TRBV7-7 ASSPIAGGTGGGFSNEQF
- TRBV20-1 SASSGLSYEQH
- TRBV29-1 SVDQTAGLNTEAF
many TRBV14 ASSLGTGGINEQF
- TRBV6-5 ASSYGTGRNSPLH
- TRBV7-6 ASSSRTSPLTDTQY
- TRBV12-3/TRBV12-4 VSSLGLGYGYT
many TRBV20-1 SARRPGDRARNTEAF
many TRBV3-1 ASSQFGSGGYGYT